A single sample is the source of the 7 T cell receptor beta chains below, sequenced in a study of CD8 T cells in ankylosing spondylitis. Study-level results: For ankylosing spondylitis blood, a TCR beta motif of 7 or 8 highly homologous variants appeared characteristic.

These receptors' targets are unknown. One entry per CDR3 protein, called by TCRdb with MiXCR from the 5' RACE reads. This sample has approximately 300,000 distinct CDR3 sequences, with 8% found just once. Source material: blood, either unsorted or a sorted T cell fraction (not recorded which). All receptors derive from a male donor with ankylosing spondylitis.

This clonotype came up a few times. The chain's CDR3 is CASSKPGLATERNEQFF. CDR3 bases: TGCGCCAGCAGCAAACCGGGACTAGCCACCGAGCGAAATGAGCAGTTCTTC. The chain recombines TRBV5-1 with TRBJ2-1, with 9 positions matching TRBD2. Germline V gene data show CDR1 as SGHRS and CDR2 as YFSETQ. The CDR3 covers 17 residues. V trimming: 4 bases; J trimming: 7 bases; junction bases outside the gene matches: 15.

This clonotype was recorded many times. The chain recombines TRBV24-1 with TRBJ2-7, with D tentatively TRBD2 (5 bases). V was pared by 4 bases and J by 3 bases, with 6 bases between. The germline CDR1 and CDR2 sequences are KGHDR and SFDVKD. The CDR3 is made up of 12 amino acids. In DNA, the CDR3 is TGTGCCACCAGTGACACTAGCTACGAGCAGTACTTC. It translates to CATSDTSYEQYF.

In its sample, this clonotype was seen many times. J is TRBJ2-1 and V is TRBV5-1; D ambiguous. Looked up from germline, CDR1 is SGHRS and CDR2 is YFSETQ. V shed 2 bases and J shed 6 bases, with 12 bases lying between them. This CDR3 is 14 amino acids long. The CDR3 protein is CASSFRPGVNEQFF. The CDR3 DNA sequence: TGCGCCAGCAGCTTCCGCCCTGGGGTCAATGAGCAGTTCTTC.

Ten or more counts support this clonotype. The gene calls are TRBV12-3 or TRBV12-4 and TRBJ1-1; D not certain. V lost 5 bases, J lost 1 base, and 14 bases lay in between. The CDR3 is 15 residues long. CDR3 sequence (DNA): TGTGCCAGCAGTCCGGAGAATCTTCAGAACACTGAAGCTTTCTTT. Its protein product is CASSPENLQNTEAFF.

V usage is TRBV6-5 and J usage is TRBJ2-7, with D perhaps matching TRBD2 (5 bases). The CDR3 is made up of 14 amino acids. Germline lookup yields CDR1 MNHEY and CDR2 SVGAGI. Deletions cut 2 bases from V and 4 bases from J, with 12 bases between. CDR3 in DNA: TGTGCCAGCAGTTACCTTCCGCGGAGGTACGAGCAGTACTTC. Translation: CASSYLPRRYEQYF.

CDR3 nucleotide sequence: TGTGCCAGCAGGCTCCGGGAGGGAACTGAAAAACTGTTTTTT. Translating it yields CASRLREGTEKLFF. The V and J genes are TRBV12-3 or TRBV12-4 and TRBJ1-4; no clear D gene. The CDR3 sequence is 14 residues long. V lost 6 bases to trimming and J lost 7 bases, with 15 bases between them.

The sample holds many counts of this clonotype. This chain uses TRBV12-3 or TRBV12-4 with TRBJ1-2, with D perhaps matching TRBD1 (5 bases). V lost 3 bases to trimming and J lost 4 bases, with 9 bases between them. The CDR3 has 13 amino acids. The CDR3 bases are TGTGCCAGCAGTTTGATGGGGACCTATGGCTACACCTTC. It is translated as CASSLMGTYGYTF.